The T cell receptor beta chain under discussion was sequenced for a study of cytotoxic CD8 clonotypes in ibrutinib-treated CLL. This clone was recorded a few times. Sequencing used immunoSEQ multiplex PCR; TCRdb keeps in-frame clones, though not all of them. The sample lists 80,000 to 95,000 clones; about 76% were seen once. CDR3 size: 15 residues. V trimming: 3 bases; J trimming: 8 bases; junction bases outside the gene matches: 1. Per germline, CDR1 KGHSH and CDR2 LQKENI. Material: PBMCs, obtained after 12 months of ibrutinib treatment. This chain joins TRBV18 and TRBJ2-1; 16 nucleotides agree with TRBD2. The TCR was taken from a human donor with chronic lymphocytic leukemia. CDR3 region: CASSPGLAGGYEQFF. The CDR3 DNA reads TGTGCCAGCTCACCGGGACTAGCGGGAGGGTATGAGCAGTTCTTC.